Shown below are 10 T cell receptor beta chains from a single sample sequenced in a study of blood T cell repertoires in COVID-19. Profiled with immunoSEQ multiplex PCR; TCRdb holds only in-frame clones, not every one. The sample holds about 380,000 clones, 88% seen once. Sequenced sample: PBMCs or T cells enriched from blood (not recorded which). Receptor source: a young woman who had recovered from COVID-19.

V gene TRBV27 combines with J gene TRBJ1-2; 7 bases match TRBD1. CDR3 length equals 13 residues. CDR1 is MNHEY and CDR2 is SMNVEV in the germline V gene (reference sequence). The junction had 5 bases not matched to a gene; V was cut back by 7 bases and J by 3 bases. CDR3 in amino acids: CASTHRGDYGYTF. CDR3 bases: TGTGCCAGCACCCACAGGGGAGACTATGGCTACACCTTC.

The chain combines TRBV4-2 with TRBJ2-2, with D perhaps TRBD2 (7 bases). V lost 0 bases and J lost 5, with 10 bases in between. CDR1 is LGHNA and CDR2 is YNFKEQ in the germline V gene. The CDR3 has 15 residues. The CDR3, as DNA: TGTGCCAGCAGCCAAGAAGGGGGGGAGACCGGGGAGCTGTTTTTT. It is translated as CASSQEGGETGELFF.

The rearrangement uses TRBV7-3 and TRBJ2-1; TRBD2 matches at 8 bases. V was pared by 5 bases and J by 2 bases, with 14 bases of the junction left unmatched. This CDR3 has 18 residues. Germline-derived CDR1 and CDR2 are SGHTA and FQGTGA. CDR3 sequence: CASSPRGGTVGTYNEQFF. The CDR3 coding sequence is TGTGCCAGCAGCCCCCGGGGGGGTACTGTAGGCACCTACAATGAGCAGTTCTTC.

J is TRBJ2-3 and V is TRBV7-9, with D perhaps TRBD1 (6 bases). Germline V lookup: CDR1 SEHNR, CDR2 FQNEAQ (reference sequence). Deletions cut 0 bases from V and 5 bases from J, with 9 bases between. The CDR3 length is 14 residues. The CDR3 sequence is CASSLATGLDTQYF. The CDR3 bases are TGTGCCAGCAGCTTAGCCACAGGGTTAGATACGCAGTATTTT.

V and J are TRBV7-9 and TRBJ2-7, with a tentative D call TRBD2 (6 bases). V gave up 0 bases and J gave up 2 bases, with 8 bases separating them. The germline CDR1 and CDR2 sequences are SEHNR and FQNEAQ (reference sequence). This CDR3 region has 14 residues. CDR3 nucleotides: TGTGCCAGCAGCTTAGCGGAGGGGACCTACGAGCAGTACTTC. It is translated as CASSLAEGTYEQYF.

This clone was seen a few times. The rearrangement joins TRBV7-9 to TRBJ2-2; tentatively, D is TRBD2 (5 bases). CDR3 length: 12 amino acids. Germline CDR1 is SEHNR and CDR2 is FQNEAQ (reference sequence). Trimming left V 5 bases short and J 7 bases short, with 8 bases between. The CDR3 is CASSPEVGELFF. CDR3 nucleotide sequence: TGTGCCAGCAGCCCGGAGGTCGGGGAGCTGTTTTTT.

This chain links TRBV6-2 or TRBV6-3 with TRBJ2-1; tentatively, D is TRBD2 (7 bases). This CDR3 region has 15 residues. Deletions cut 5 bases from V and 9 bases from J, with 20 bases between. CDR1 is MNHEY and CDR2 is SVGEGT in the germline V gene. CDR3: CASSGSGGPRGEQFF. The CDR3 DNA reads TGTGCCAGCAGTGGTTCCGGGGGGCCGAGGGGTGAGCAGTTCTTC.

The chain joins TRBV29-1 to TRBJ1-2, with TRBD1 as a possible D gene (6 bases). Germline lookup yields CDR1 SQVTM and CDR2 ANQGSEA. V was cut by 6 bases and J by 4 bases, with 15 bases left in between. The CDR3 has 13 residues. CDR3: CSVKGAGAYGYTF. In DNA form, the CDR3 reads TGCAGCGTAAAAGGGGCAGGGGCCTATGGCTACACCTTC.

The chain combines TRBV5-4 with TRBJ1-2, with 7 bases aligning to TRBD1. V shed 0 bases and J 2 bases; nucleotides not matched to a gene: 4. The length of the CDR3 is 15 residues. Germline assignment: CDR1 SGHNT and CDR2 YYREEE (reference sequence). The CDR3 here is CASSLDTGANYGYTF. The CDR3, as DNA: TGTGCCAGCAGCTTGGATACAGGGGCGAACTATGGCTACACCTTC. The variable domain in full, with the rest retrieved from reference TRBV5-4 and TRBJ1-2, is ETGVTQSPTHLIKTRGQQVTLRCSSQSGHNTVSWYQQALGQGPQFIFQYYREEENGRGNFPPRFSGLQFPNYSSELNVNALELDDSALYLCASSLDTGANYGYTFGSGTRLTVV.

Of note for this clone: Different DNA sequences within this sample yield the same CDR3. This chain links TRBV20-1 with TRBJ2-7; D unclear. From germline, CDR1 is DFQATT and CDR2 SNEGSKA (reference sequence). V lost 4 bases to trimming and J lost 3 bases, with 4 bases between them. The CDR3 length is 10 residues. The CDR3 protein is CSATNYEQYF. Written as DNA, the CDR3 is TGCAGTGCTACAAACTACGAGCAGTACTTC.